The sequence of this T cell receptor beta chain was determined in a study of naive and memory T cell subsets. Study-level points and caveats: Between naive and memory subsets, TCR abundance power law exponents differed. A few larger clonotypes appeared in naive repertoires, especially CD8, possibly memory cells re-expressing CD45RA. Over 85% of naive TCR sequences appeared only once, unlike memory subsets.

A note on this clonotype: The antigen remains unidentified.

The germline CDR1 and CDR2 sequences are SQVTM and ANQGSEA. The CDR3 contains 14 residues. J gave up 1 base and V 6 bases, and 4 bases lay outside the gene matches. An equimolar mix of two oligonucleotides served as the beta constant-region primer for TRBC1 and TRBC2. The ligated cDNA underwent four PCR rounds using SP2 and nested alpha and beta constant-region primers. TCRdb called the UMI-ligation and nested PCR reads again in MiXCR, with one record for every CDR3 protein. The sample carries 120,000 to 150,000 distinct CDR3 sequences, 15% to 20% recorded once. CD4+ T cell IFNgamma after overnight CMV lysate exposure gave donor CMV status.

This clonotype was sampled from a human donor in good health. The rearrangement links TRBV29-1 to TRBJ2-1; 9 bases are shared with TRBD2. Source material: naive CD8+ T cells from blood. The CDR3 sequence is CSVAGLASYNEQFF. In DNA form, the CDR3 reads TGCAGCGTCGCGGGACTAGCATCCTACAATGAGCAGTTCTTC.